The TCR beta chain under discussion was sequenced for a study of cytomegalovirus exposure and HLA in healthy donors. The PCR had 60 Vbeta and 13 Jbeta primers. Produced via immunoSEQ multiplex PCR; TCRdb's table is partial and in-frame only. This sample carries 150,000 to 200,000 clones, around 75% of them seen once, and the ten largest clones take roughly 2.7%. The CDR3 runs 14 residues. V dropped 5 bases and J dropped 4; count of bases not matched to a gene: 5. Per germline, CDR1 MDHEN and CDR2 SYDVKM. The chain has TRBV28 and TRBJ1-3, with 7 bases matching TRBD1. The material sequenced was PBMCs. This clonotype was obtained from a female donor in good health and CMV-seronegative. The CDR3 region is CASSADRRGNTIYF. CDR3 nucleotides: TGTGCCAGCAGTGCGGACAGGAGGGGAAACACCATATATTTT.